Presented here are 14 T cell receptor beta chains from one specimen sequenced in a study of T cells in Graves' hyperthyroidism and ophthalmopathy. Amplification of TCR beta CDR3 regions was performed using RNA transcripts as template. The TCR CDR3 first-round RT-PCR relied on the HTBI primer set. TCRdb reprocessed the multiplex PCR reads with MiXCR, giving one entry per CDR3 protein. The table shows around 700,000 distinct CDR3 sequences, with roughly 32% occurring only once. The sequenced material came from blood. Receptor source: a woman aged 40-49 years with Graves' hyperthyroidism.

This clonotype appeared many times. This rearrangement joins TRBV7-2 to TRBJ1-5; D not certain. Trimming shortened V by 5 bases and J by 5 bases, and 16 bases separated the two germline ends. From germline, CDR1 is SGHTA and CDR2 FQGNSA. This CDR3 region has 15 residues. CDR3 residues: CASSPPGRADQPQHF. Here the CDR3 DNA reads TGTGCCAGCAGCCCCCCGGGGAGGGCGGATCAGCCCCAGCATTTT.

A remark on this clonotype: It is likely a read error, because the conserved phenylalanine at the end of the CDR3 is missing. The DNA is omitted, as the CDR3 cannot be located on it reliably, and the CDR3 follows TCRdb's listing. This chain links TRBV10-3 with TRBJ2-6; the D call of TRBD1 is as the table states it, not checked on the DNA. CDR1 is ENHRY and CDR2 is SYGVKD in the germline V gene. The CDR3 contains 14 residues when both ends are counted. CDR3 region: CAILGAAGANVLSP.

The chain combines TRBV30 with TRBJ2-7; 10 nucleotides align to TRBD2. CDR1 and CDR2 from the germline V gene are GTSNPN and SVGIG (reference sequence). The CDR3 covers 13 residues. V shed 1 base, J shed 7 bases, and the junction held 4 bases outside the gene matches. The CDR3 here is CAWSASGSREQYF. The CDR3 DNA reads TGTGCCTGGAGTGCTAGCGGGAGCAGGGAGCAGTACTTC.

This clonotype has ten or more counts. V usage is TRBV7-8 and J usage is TRBJ1-1; 7 bases agree with TRBD1. The germline gives CDR1 SGHVS, CDR2 FQNEAQ. Losses at the gene ends were 7 bases for V and 8 bases for J; bases not matched to a gene: 7. The CDR3 runs 12 residues. The CDR3 here is CASTPSRGEAFF. The CDR3 DNA reads TGTGCCAGCACCCCGTCCAGGGGGGAAGCTTTCTTT.

This clonotype appeared many times. CDR3: CASSGTSAYNSPLHF. The CDR3 nucleotides read TGTGCCAGCAGCGGTACAAGTGCTTATAATTCACCCCTCCACTTT. V usage is TRBV7-2 and J usage is TRBJ1-6; no definite D call. CDR3 length: 15 amino acids. The ends were cut back, 5 bases at V and 4 bases at J, with 12 bases in the middle. Germline assignment: CDR1 SGHTA and CDR2 FQGNSA.

This clonotype occurred many times. The chain couples TRBV19 to TRBJ2-7, with TRBD2 identical over 8 bases. In germline, CDR1 is LNHDA, CDR2 SQIVND (reference sequence). There are 15 residues in the CDR3. V lost 6 bases, J lost 3 bases, and 10 bases stayed unmatched. CDR3 loop: CASRNDVAGNYEQYF. DNA for the CDR3: TGTGCCAGTAGGAATGACGTAGCGGGGAACTACGAGCAGTACTTC.

The chain has TRBV2 and TRBJ2-3; tentative D call: TRBD2 (5 bases). Germline V lookup: CDR1 SNHLY, CDR2 FYNNEI. V was trimmed by 5 bases and J by 0 bases, leaving 15 bases between them. The CDR3 spans 16 residues. As DNA, the CDR3 is TGTGCCAGCAGTTCGCAAAGGACGGGAAGCACAGATACGCAGTATTTT. As protein: CASSSQRTGSTDTQYF.

The chain joins TRBV5-1 to TRBJ1-1, with 7 nucleotides matching TRBD1. V gave up 1 base and J gave up 3 bases; unmatched junction bases: 6. This CDR3 comprises 15 residues. From germline, CDR1 is SGHRS and CDR2 YFSETQ. The CDR3 spells CASSLRQGGYTEAFF. The CDR3 DNA sequence: TGCGCCAGCAGCTTGAGACAGGGTGGATACACTGAAGCTTTCTTT. The full variable domain, rest sourced from reference TRBV5-1 and TRBJ1-1, is KAGVTQTPRYLIKTRGQQVTLSCSPISGHRSVSWYQQTPGQGLQFLFEYFSETQRNKGNFPGRFSGRQFSNSRSEMNVSTLELGDSALYLCASSLRQGGYTEAFFGQGTRLTVV.

This clonotype appeared many times. This sequence joins TRBV5-8 and TRBJ1-5; no clear D. The V end lost 2 bases, the J end lost 7 bases, and 10 bases lay between the germline ends. Germline V gives CDR1 SGHTS, CDR2 YDEGEE. The CDR3 runs to 13 residues. The DNA for the CDR3 is TGTGCCAGCAGCTTAGATTTTAGCCAGCCCCAGCATTTT. Amino acids: CASSLDFSQPQHF.

This clonotype was observed a few times. The V and J genes are TRBV10-3 and TRBJ2-5; TRBD2 agrees at 10 bases. This CDR3 has 15 amino acids. Germline CDR1 and CDR2: ENHRY and SYGVKD. The ends lost 10 bases at V and 4 bases at J; junction bases unmatched: 12. The CDR3 coding sequence is TGTGCCAGCAGACCCGGGACTAGCGTTCGAGAGACCCAGTACTTC. It codes for CASRPGTSVRETQYF.

On this clonotype itself: Here the CDR3 omits its conserved ending phenylalanine or tryptophan, so a read error is the likely source. V gene TRBV7-6 combines with J gene TRBJ1-1, with D tentatively TRBD1 (6 bases). The CDR3 has 14 amino acids. Germline values: CDR1 SGHVS, CDR2 FNYEAQ. Trimming took 1 base from V and 3 from J, leaving 9 bases between them. The CDR3 region is CASSLGGADTEAFL. The CDR3 nucleotides are TGTGCCAGCAGCTTAGGGGGGGCGGACACTGAAGCTTTCCTT.

This CDR3 is CASSHNVIGQPQHF. The CDR3 nucleotides are TGCGCCAGCAGCCACAACGTTATAGGTCAGCCCCAGCATTTT. The gene calls are TRBV4-1 and TRBJ1-5; D is uncertain. The CDR3 extends over 14 amino acids. V was cut by 3 bases and J by 6 bases, with 12 bases left in between. From germline, CDR1 is MGHRA and CDR2 YSYEKL.

The chain uses TRBV19 and TRBJ2-5; D perhaps matches TRBD1 (5 bases). Germline CDR1 is LNHDA and CDR2 is SQIVND (reference sequence). This CDR3 contains 14 residues. Deletions cut 5 bases from V and 4 bases from J, with 14 bases between. The CDR3 region has the DNA TGTGCCAGTAGTGGGGCAGCAGGGTTAGAGACCCAGTACTTC. Amino acids: CASSGAAGLETQYF.

A note on this clonotype: A much larger clone is a single base away; this may be a read error. The chain couples TRBV19 to TRBJ1-3; 12 bases are shared with TRBD1. This CDR3 has 14 amino acids. In germline, CDR1 is LNHDA, CDR2 SQIVND (reference sequence). In DNA form, the CDR3 reads TGTGCCGGTAGGGACAGGGGGCTTGGAAACACCATATATTTT. It specifies CAGRDRGLGNTIYF.